A single sample gave rise to the 21 T cell receptor beta chains below, sequenced in a study of blood T cell repertoires in COVID-19. Only in-frame clones appear in the TCRdb table, and some are missing; sequencing was by immunoSEQ multiplex PCR. The table lists some 200,000 clones, around 84% of them singletons, with 8% to 11% in the top ten. Source material: peripheral blood. The receptors here all came from an elderly woman with COVID-19, enrolled during active disease.

The J gene is TRBJ1-4, the V gene TRBV28; 8 bases agree with TRBD1. Trimming removed 5 bases from V and 4 bases from J; junction bases left unmatched: 6. The germline CDR1 and CDR2 sequences are MDHEN and SYDVKM. This CDR3 is 15 amino acids long. CDR3 DNA: TGTGCCAGCAGTCAGCAGGGGGCACATAATGAAAAACTGTTTTTT. The encoded protein is CASSQQGAHNEKLFF.

The chain is built from TRBV4-1 and TRBJ2-3; TRBD1 agrees at 12 bases. The CDR3 consists of 15 residues. CDR1 is MGHRA, CDR2 YSYEKL, per germline. V was clipped by 4 bases and J by 4 bases; unmatched bases: 3. The CDR3 loop is CASSLGTGGPDTQYF. The CDR3, as DNA: TGCGCCAGCAGCCTCGGGACAGGGGGCCCAGATACGCAGTATTTT.

V is TRBV27 and J is TRBJ1-3; weak D call: TRBD1 (6 bases). The CDR3 has 14 amino acids. CDR1 is MNHEY and CDR2 is SMNVEV in the germline V gene (reference sequence). Trimming left V 6 bases short and J 1 base short, with 10 bases between. In DNA form, the CDR3 reads TGTGCCAGCAGGGACAGTTGGTCTGGAAACACCATATATTTT. Its protein is CASRDSWSGNTIYF.

With respect to this clone: The junction differs from germline at one of its ends, possibly a read error. The rearrangement uses TRBV30 and TRBJ1-3, with no clear D. Per the germline V gene, CDR1 is GTSNPN and CDR2 is SVGIG (reference sequence). This CDR3 has 12 amino acids. Here the CDR3 reads CAWTGGGDTIYF. The CDR3 nucleotides are TGTGCCTGGACGGGTGGTGGAGACACCATATATTTT.

The chain carries TRBV4-3 and TRBJ1-2, with 9 bases that match TRBD1. The germline CDR1 and CDR2 sequences are LGHNA and YSLEER. V gave up 6 bases and J gave up 5 bases; unmatched junction bases: 1. This CDR3 spans 12 amino acids. This CDR3 is CASRGQGYGYTF. The CDR3 region has the DNA TGCGCCAGCAGAGGACAGGGGTATGGCTACACCTTC.

Only a few counts were recorded for this clone. This chain uses TRBV5-4 with TRBJ2-7; 9 bases map to TRBD2. CDR1 and CDR2 (germline): SGHNT, YYREEE (reference sequence). This CDR3 contains 15 residues. The CDR3 bases are TGTGCCAGCAGCTTGGATATCGGCGGGGGGGCCTCGTCTGTCGTC. Translation: CASSLDIGGGASSVV.

V and J are TRBV28 and TRBJ1-6; 9 nucleotides align to TRBD1. The junction had 7 bases not matched to a gene; V was cut back by 10 bases and J by 6 bases. The CDR3 has 14 amino acids. Per germline, CDR1 MDHEN and CDR2 SYDVKM. In DNA, the CDR3 is TGTGCCACCACAGGGGGCAGTTCTAATTCACCCCTCCACTTT. This sequence encodes CATTGGSSNSPLHF. The whole variable domain, filled in from reference TRBV28 and TRBJ1-6, reads DVKVTQSSRYLVKRTGEKVFLECVQDMDHENMFWYRQDPGLGLRLIYFSYDVKMKEKGDIPEGYSVSREKKERFSLILESASTNQTSMYLCATTGGSSNSPLHFGNGTRLTVT.

The chain couples TRBV12-3 or TRBV12-4 to TRBJ2-5; D ambiguous. This CDR3 region has 13 residues. Trimming cost V 2 bases and J 5 bases, with 9 bases left between them. This CDR3 reads CASSLRFGETQYF. The CDR3 nucleotides are TGTGCCAGCAGTTTACGGTTCGGGGAGACCCAGTACTTC.

The V gene is TRBV7-3, the J gene TRBJ2-2; TRBD2 aligns across 9 bases. Germline V gives CDR1 SGHTA, CDR2 FQGTGA. J lost 6 bases, V lost 5 bases, and 10 bases had no gene match. There are 16 residues in the CDR3. CDR3 in DNA: TGTGCCAGCAGCCCCCGGGCCAGCGGGGGGCCCGGGGAGCTGTTTTTT. Translation: CASSPRASGGPGELFF.

The sample holds a few counts of this clone. The genes are TRBV10-2 and TRBJ1-2; D call uncertain. This CDR3 is 15 amino acids long. Trimming left V 0 bases short and J 6 bases short, with 14 bases between. Germline CDR1 and CDR2: WSHSY and SAAADI. For the CDR3, the DNA is TGCGCCAGCAGTGAGTCGAGTCGGGGTCAGGATGGCTACACCTTC. Amino acids: CASSESSRGQDGYTF.

The genes are TRBV6-5 and TRBJ1-3; 8 nucleotides align to TRBD1. V lost 1 base to trimming and J lost 4 bases; unmatched junction nucleotides: 6. The CDR3 spans 16 residues. Germline CDR1 MNHEY, CDR2 SVGAGI. The chain's CDR3 is CASSYFQGAGGNTIYF. CDR3 DNA: TGTGCCAGCAGTTACTTCCAGGGGGCTGGCGGAAACACCATATATTTT.

The rearrangement joins TRBV6-5 to TRBJ1-6; 8 bases agree with TRBD1. CDR1 and CDR2 (germline): MNHEY, SVGAGI. Losses at the gene ends were 4 bases for V and 5 bases for J; bases not matched to a gene: 7. The CDR3 has 16 residues. The CDR3 nucleotides read TGTGCCAGCAGTTCCCCCGGACAGGGAAATAATTCACCCCTCCACTTT. Amino acid sequence: CASSSPGQGNNSPLHF.

The chain couples TRBV10-3 to TRBJ1-1; no firm D call. The germline V gene encodes CDR1 ENHRY and CDR2 SYGVKD. V lost 2 bases, J lost 4 bases, and 5 bases lay in between. CDR3 length: 12 amino acids. The CDR3 region has the DNA TGTGCCATCAGTGAGCCGGGCACTGAAGCTTTCTTT. Translated, it gives CAISEPGTEAFF.

In its sample, this clone was seen once. This specimen includes other DNA sequences encoding the same CDR3. The V gene is TRBV10-1, the J gene TRBJ2-2, with D possibly being TRBD2 (6 bases). From germline, CDR1 is WNHNN and CDR2 SYGVQD (reference sequence). CDR3 length: 14 residues. V gave up 8 bases and J gave up 4 bases, with 14 bases separating them. CDR3 DNA: TGCGCCAGCTGGCCGGGGGATGGCACCGGGGAGCTGTTTTTT. Translating gives CASWPGDGTGELFF.

This chain joins TRBV11-2 and TRBJ2-7, with D maybe TRBD2 (6 bases). Germline lookup yields CDR1 SGHAT and CDR2 FQNNGV. The CDR3 is 14 residues long. With 11 bases removed from V and 3 bases from J, the gap between germline ends came to 20 bases. The CDR3 sequence: CAVGGARIGYEQYF. The CDR3 DNA is TGTGCCGTAGGAGGGGCGCGTATTGGCTACGAGCAGTACTTC.

The CDR3 sequence is CASRGQGDSPLHF. In DNA form, the CDR3 reads TGTGCCAGCAGAGGACAGGGGGATTCACCCCTCCACTTT. The V gene is TRBV6-5, the J gene TRBJ1-6, with 10 positions matching TRBD1. The CDR3 contains 13 residues. Germline CDR1 and CDR2: MNHEY and SVGAGI. The V segment lost 6 bases and the J segment 8 bases; nucleotides outside the gene matches: 1.

This clone has a single count. This chain connects TRBV5-1 to TRBJ2-6; 12 bases align to TRBD1. This CDR3 has 18 residues. J was trimmed by 4 bases and V by 4 bases; bases with no gene match: 9. The germline V gene has CDR1 SGHRS and CDR2 YFSETQ. CDR3 residues: CASSPVPGQGAGANVLTF. The CDR3 region has the DNA TGCGCCAGCAGCCCCGTCCCGGGACAGGGGGCGGGGGCCAACGTCCTGACTTTC. Using reference TRBV5-1 and TRBJ2-6 for the parts outside the CDR3, the full variable domain is KAGVTQTPRYLIKTRGQQVTLSCSPISGHRSVSWYQQTPGQGLQFLFEYFSETQRNKGNFPGRFSGRQFSNSRSEMNVSTLELGDSALYLCASSPVPGQGAGANVLTFGAGSRLTVL.

The chain uses TRBV5-6 and TRBJ1-1; possible D gene TRBD1, 5 bases. Germline CDR1 SGHDT, CDR2 YYEEEE. The V gene lost 4 bases and the J gene lost 4 bases, with 20 bases spanning the gap. The CDR3 consists of 16 residues. This chain's CDR3 is CASSPPLAGSGTEAFF. As DNA, the CDR3 is TGTGCCAGCAGCCCCCCCTTAGCAGGGTCAGGCACTGAAGCTTTCTTT.

The V gene is TRBV25-1, the J gene TRBJ1-1; 8 nucleotides line up with TRBD1. CDR1 MGHDK and CDR2 SYGVNS come from the germline V gene. The ends lost 6 bases at V and 6 bases at J; junction bases unmatched: 3. CDR3 length equals 12 residues. The chain's CDR3 is CASRDRASEAFF. CDR3 DNA sequence: TGTGCCAGCAGGGACAGGGCGTCTGAAGCTTTCTTT.

This clone was counted only a few times. The genes are TRBV24-1 and TRBJ1-5; 7 bases line up with TRBD1. There are 16 residues in the CDR3. Looked up from germline, CDR1 is KGHDR and CDR2 is SFDVKD. The V segment lost 4 bases and the J segment 6 bases; nucleotides outside the gene matches: 11. Written as DNA, the CDR3 is TGTGCCACCAGTGACCCCCTCACAGGGGAGCGTCAGCCCCAGCATTTT. Amino acid sequence: CATSDPLTGERQPQHF.

The gene calls are TRBV20-1 and TRBJ1-2; D perhaps matches TRBD1 (6 bases). The CDR3 consists of 13 residues. Trimming took off 3 bases at V and 3 bases at J, with 11 bases between the two ends. CDR1 is DFQATT, CDR2 SNEGSKA, per germline (reference sequence). CDR3 nucleotide sequence: TGCAGTGCTAGTCAGGGGAGCGACTATGGCTACACCTTC. As protein: CSASQGSDYGYTF.